A selection of T cell receptor beta chains follows, all from one sample in a study of shared clonotypes between healthy human individuals. Only in-frame clones appear in the TCRdb table, and some are missing; sequencing was by immunoSEQ multiplex PCR. The repertoire has about 820,000 clones, more than 85% of them found once; the top ten carry approximately 25%. Sequencing was performed on naive CD8+ T cells sorted from blood. These receptors originate from a man aged 25-45 years in good health. Each CDR3 is given with its conserved first and last residue. The order of the fields is J gene, D gene, V gene, clone size, CDR3 protein, CDR3 DNA. D genes are given only for firm matches. Size values are once, few and many counts, or a class for expanded clones, and some rows have none.

J: TRBJ2-3
D: NA
V: TRBV2
size: NA
CDR3: CASIRGLDTQYF
DNA: TGTGCCAGCATACGGGGGCTGGATACGCAGTATTTT

J: TRBJ1-2
D: NA
V: TRBV6-1
size: NA
CDR3: CASSEATGYGYTF
DNA: TGTGCCAGCAGTGAAGCGACAGGATATGGCTACACCTTC

J: TRBJ2-3
D: TRBD2
V: TRBV7-2
size: NA
CDR3: CASSLRVMVAGITDTQYF
DNA: TGTGCCAGCAGCCTCCGGGTAATGGTAGCGGGGATCACAGATACGCAGTATTTT

J: TRBJ2-2
D: TRBD2
V: TRBV29-1
size: NA
CDR3: CSVEASGELNTGELFF
DNA: TGCAGCGTTGAGGCTAGCGGGGAGTTAAACACCGGGGAGCTGTTTTTT

J: TRBJ2-7
D: TRBD1
V: TRBV29-1
size: NA
CDR3: CSVTTGIYEQYF
DNA: TGCAGCGTTACGACAGGGATCTACGAGCAGTACTTC

J: TRBJ2-1
D: NA
V: TRBV9
size: NA
CDR3: CASSGPDYSSYNEQFF
DNA: TGTGCCAGCAGCGGGCCTGATTACAGCTCCTACAATGAGCAGTTCTTC

J: TRBJ2-6
D: TRBD1
V: TRBV5-1
size: NA
CDR3: CASSSQGAGANVLTF
DNA: TGCGCCAGCAGCTCACAGGGGGCTGGGGCCAACGTCCTGACTTTC

J: TRBJ2-7
D: NA
V: TRBV5-8
size: NA
CDR3: CASSLAGTLTYEQYF
DNA: TGTGCCAGCAGCTTGGCCGGGACACTGACCTACGAGCAGTACTTC

J: TRBJ2-1
D: NA
V: TRBV5-1
size: NA
CDR3: CASSLGQPNEQFF
DNA: TGCGCCAGCAGCTTGGGACAGCCAAATGAGCAGTTCTTC

J: TRBJ2-1
D: NA
V: TRBV7-9
size: NA
CDR3: CASSPQAIEQFF
DNA: TGTGCCAGCAGCCCCCAGGCCATTGAGCAGTTCTTC

J: TRBJ2-7
D: TRBD1
V: TRBV11-2
size: NA
CDR3: CASSKGQGSYEQYF
DNA: TGTGCCAGCAGCAAGGGACAGGGGTCCTACGAGCAGTACTTC

J: TRBJ2-3
D: NA
V: TRBV4-3
size: NA
CDR3: CASSQDLSGSTDTQYF
DNA: TGCGCCAGCAGCCAAGATCTCTCCGGAAGCACAGATACGCAGTATTTT

J: TRBJ2-7
D: TRBD1
V: TRBV4-3
size: NA
CDR3: CASSLYRGQNYEQYF
DNA: TGCGCCAGCAGCCTCTACAGGGGACAGAACTACGAGCAGTACTTC

J: TRBJ2-1
D: NA
V: TRBV7-9
size: once
CDR3: CASSFVVGKRGDNEQFF
DNA: TGTGCCAGCAGTTTCGTGGTGGGGAAGAGGGGCGACAATGAGCAGTTCTTC

J: TRBJ2-2
D: TRBD2
V: TRBV5-1
size: NA
CDR3: CASSHGLAGNTGELFF
DNA: TGCGCCAGCAGCCATGGACTAGCGGGAAACACCGGGGAGCTGTTTTTT

J: TRBJ2-7
D: TRBD2
V: TRBV6-6
size: few
CDR3: CASSYAGGAYEQYF
DNA: TGTGCCAGCAGTTATGCGGGAGGGGCCTACGAGCAGTACTTC

J: TRBJ2-5
D: NA
V: TRBV27
size: NA
CDR3: CASGPGGQQETQYF
DNA: TGTGCCAGCGGGCCCGGGGGACAGCAAGAGACCCAGTACTTC

J: TRBJ2-2
D: TRBD2
V: TRBV27
size: NA
CDR3: CASSFNPTSGRVLSNTGELFF
DNA: TGTGCCAGCAGTTTTAACCCGACTAGCGGGAGGGTTTTAAGTAACACCGGGGAGCTGTTTTTT

J: TRBJ1-1
D: NA
V: TRBV28
size: NA
CDR3: CASSLHGRYTEAFF
DNA: TGTGCCAGCAGTCTACACGGACGGTACACTGAAGCTTTCTTT

J: TRBJ2-5
D: NA
V: TRBV18
size: NA
CDR3: CASSPRPAGETQYF
DNA: TGTGCCAGCTCACCACGGCCTGCGGGTGAGACCCAGTACTTC

J: TRBJ2-1
D: TRBD2
V: TRBV9
size: NA
CDR3: CASRGGDEQFF
DNA: TGTGCCAGCAGGGGAGGGGATGAGCAGTTCTTC

J: TRBJ1-3
D: TRBD1
V: TRBV7-9
size: NA
CDR3: CASSVTGTGVNTIYF
DNA: TGTGCCAGCAGCGTTACCGGGACAGGGGTGAACACCATATATTTT

J: TRBJ2-3
D: TRBD1
V: TRBV7-9
size: NA
CDR3: CASSSQGVSASTDTQYF
DNA: TGTGCCAGCAGCTCCCAGGGGGTGTCCGCTAGCACAGATACGCAGTATTTT

J: TRBJ2-1
D: NA
V: TRBV28
size: NA
CDR3: CASSSRWGMPIAFF
DNA: TGTGCCAGCAGCTCAAGGTGGGGGATGCCTATAGCGTTCTTC

J: TRBJ1-5
D: NA
V: TRBV21-1
size: NA
CDR3: CASSKLWRPQHF
DNA: TGTGCCAGCAGCAAACTGTGGCGCCCCCAGCATTTT

J: TRBJ2-1
D: NA
V: TRBV5-8
size: NA
CDR3: CASSLAVGVEQFF
DNA: TGTGCCAGCAGCTTGGCCGTAGGGGTTGAGCAGTTCTTC

J: TRBJ1-3
D: NA
V: TRBV7-9
size: NA
CDR3: CASSLSGGGIPGNTIYF
DNA: TGTGCCAGCAGCTTATCTGGGGGAGGAATTCCTGGAAACACCATATATTTT

J: TRBJ2-1
D: NA
V: TRBV19
size: NA
CDR3: CASSDNYEQFF
DNA: TGTGCCAGTAGCGACAACTATGAGCAGTTCTTC

J: TRBJ2-5
D: NA
V: TRBV4-3
size: NA
CDR3: CASSWSDSRGETQYF
DNA: TGCGCCAGCAGCTGGTCCGACTCGAGGGGAGAGACCCAGTACTTC

J: TRBJ2-7
D: NA
V: TRBV9
size: NA
CDR3: CASSVGDSHEQYF
DNA: TGTGCCAGCAGCGTAGGGGATAGCCACGAGCAGTACTTC

J: TRBJ2-1
D: TRBD2
V: TRBV27
size: NA
CDR3: CASSYGLAGASEQFF
DNA: TGTGCCAGCAGTTATGGACTAGCGGGAGCTAGTGAGCAGTTCTTC

J: TRBJ2-6
D: NA
V: TRBV27
size: NA
CDR3: CASSFGSSGANVLTF
DNA: TGTGCCAGCAGTTTCGGGAGCTCTGGGGCCAACGTCCTGACTTTC

J: TRBJ2-2
D: TRBD1
V: TRBV9
size: NA
CDR3: CASSIQGATGELFF
DNA: TGTGCCAGCAGCATACAGGGGGCAACCGGGGAGCTGTTTTTT

J: TRBJ1-4
D: NA
V: TRBV14
size: NA
CDR3: CASRKSATNEKLFF
DNA: TGTGCCAGCAGGAAGTCTGCAACTAATGAAAAACTGTTTTTT

J: TRBJ2-1
D: TRBD2
V: TRBV28
size: NA
CDR3: CAITAGLAGEEEQFF
DNA: TGTGCCATCACTGCTGGACTAGCGGGGGAAGAGGAGCAGTTCTTC

J: TRBJ2-1
D: TRBD2
V: TRBV7-3
size: once
CDR3: CASSLEAGGYNEQFF
DNA: TGTGCCAGCAGCTTAGAAGCGGGAGGGTACAATGAGCAGTTCTTC

J: TRBJ1-2
D: TRBD1
V: TRBV27
size: NA
CDR3: CASSWTGRHGYTF
DNA: TGTGCCAGCTCCTGGACAGGGCGTCATGGCTACACCTTC

J: TRBJ2-7
D: NA
V: TRBV7-6
size: NA
CDR3: CASSLGSSSYEQYF
DNA: TGTGCCAGCAGCTTGGGCAGTTCGTCCTACGAGCAGTACTTC

J: TRBJ2-7
D: TRBD1
V: TRBV7-9
size: NA
CDR3: CASSPRQGARSEQYF
DNA: TGTGCCAGCAGCCCACGGCAGGGGGCAAGATCCGAGCAGTACTTC

J: TRBJ2-1
D: NA
V: TRBV19
size: NA
CDR3: CASSLEGEQFF
DNA: TGTGCCAGTAGCTTGGAGGGTGAGCAGTTCTTC

J: TRBJ2-3
D: NA
V: TRBV7-8
size: once
CDR3: CASSSYTDTQYF
DNA: TGTGCCAGCAGCTCATACACAGATACGCAGTATTTT

J: TRBJ2-7
D: TRBD2
V: TRBV7-2
size: NA
CDR3: CASSLARAGALYEQYF
DNA: TGTGCCAGCAGCTTAGCGCGGGCGGGAGCTCTATACGAGCAGTACTTC

J: TRBJ2-7
D: NA
V: TRBV5-6
size: NA
CDR3: CASSFGSHEQYF
DNA: TGTGCCAGCAGCTTCGGGAGCCACGAGCAGTACTTC

J: TRBJ2-7
D: TRBD2
V: TRBV13
size: NA
CDR3: CASGGREALYEQYF
DNA: TGTGCCAGCGGGGGGCGGGAGGCCCTCTACGAGCAGTACTTC

J: TRBJ2-7
D: TRBD1
V: TRBV28
size: NA
CDR3: CASSFRGTGSEQYF
DNA: TGTGCCAGCAGTTTCCGTGGGACAGGGAGCGAGCAGTACTTC

J: TRBJ2-3
D: NA
V: TRBV10-1
size: NA
CDR3: CASSEFRLDTQYF
DNA: TGCGCCAGCAGTGAGTTTAGATTAGATACGCAGTATTTT

J: TRBJ1-5
D: TRBD1
V: TRBV11-1
size: once
CDR3: CASSLGTGDNQPQHF
DNA: TGTGCCAGCAGCTTAGGGACAGGGGACAATCAGCCCCAGCATTTT

J: TRBJ2-1
D: NA
V: TRBV11-2
size: NA
CDR3: CASSLGVSEQFF
DNA: TGTGCCAGCAGCTTAGGAGTCAGCGAGCAGTTCTTC

J: TRBJ2-3
D: NA
V: TRBV19
size: NA
CDR3: CASSIEGASTDTQYF
DNA: TGTGCCAGTAGTATAGAGGGGGCAAGCACAGATACGCAGTATTTT

J: TRBJ2-1
D: TRBD1
V: TRBV4-1
size: NA
CDR3: CASSQDLTGTYNEQFF
DNA: TGCGCCAGCAGCCAAGACCTGACAGGGACCTACAATGAGCAGTTCTTC

J: TRBJ2-7
D: TRBD1
V: TRBV7-8
size: NA
CDR3: CASSLGTGYYEQYF
DNA: TGTGCCAGCAGCTTAGGGACAGGCTACTACGAGCAGTACTTC

J: TRBJ2-7
D: NA
V: TRBV27
size: few
CDR3: CASSQDTWDEQYF
DNA: TGTGCCAGCAGTCAGGACACCTGGGACGAGCAGTACTTC

J: TRBJ1-2
D: NA
V: TRBV4-1
size: NA
CDR3: CASSQSPPQAGDYGYTF
DNA: TGCGCCAGCAGCCAAAGCCCCCCCCAGGCGGGGGACTATGGCTACACCTTC

J: TRBJ1-1
D: NA
V: TRBV4-1
size: NA
CDR3: CASSQAGTGRGAFF
DNA: TGCGCCAGCAGCCAAGCCGGGACTGGGCGGGGAGCTTTCTTT